These 30 T cell receptor beta chains were all obtained from the same sample, sequenced in a study of blood T cell repertoires in COVID-19. Clones were sequenced by immunoSEQ multiplex PCR, and TCRdb holds only the in-frame ones, with some missing. The table shows approximately 47,000 clones, with about 85% occurring only once. Material for sequencing was peripheral blood. These receptors all come from a woman in her fifties or sixties with acute or convalescent COVID-19.

This clone was observed a few times. The chain links TRBV27 to TRBJ1-2, with 7 bases identical to TRBD1. J gave up 4 bases and V 5 bases, and 10 bases lay outside the gene matches. Germline values: CDR1 MNHEY, CDR2 SMNVEV (reference sequence). The CDR3 consists of 15 residues. CDR3 sequence reads: CASSPGQTVRYGYTF. CDR3 coding DNA: TGTGCCAGCAGTCCGGGACAGACGGTCCGCTATGGCTACACCTTC.

V gene TRBV30 combines with J gene TRBJ1-3; D unclear. Germline-derived CDR1 and CDR2 are GTSNPN and SVGIG (reference sequence). CDR3 size: 14 residues. V lost 5 bases and J 0 bases, leaving 11 bases between the germline ends. CDR3 DNA sequence: TGTGCCTGGGCTGCACGGGGCTCTGGAAACACCATATATTTT. This encodes CAWAARGSGNTIYF.

This sequence joins TRBV5-1 and TRBJ2-7; tentatively, D is TRBD1 (6 bases). CDR1 is SGHRS, CDR2 YFSETQ, per germline. This CDR3 contains 15 residues. V was shortened by 0 bases and J by 1 base, with 11 bases between the two germline ends. CDR3 residues: CASSLDGQLSYEQYF. CDR3 sequence (DNA): TGCGCCAGCAGCTTGGACGGACAGCTATCCTACGAGCAGTACTTC.

The genes are TRBV9 and TRBJ2-2; a possible D gene is TRBD2 (5 bases). This CDR3 is built from 15 residues. The germline V gene has CDR1 SGDLS and CDR2 YYNGEE. Trimming took 4 bases from V and 4 from J, leaving 14 bases between them. The CDR3 sequence: CASSPSGSFTGELFF. In DNA form, the CDR3 reads TGTGCCAGCAGCCCAAGTGGGAGTTTCACCGGGGAGCTGTTTTTT. Supplemented by reference TRBV9 and TRBJ2-2, the full variable domain reads DSGVTQTPKHLITATGQRVTLRCSPRSGDLSVYWYQQSLDQGLQFLIQYYNGEERAKGNILERFSAQQFPDLHSELNLSSLELGDSALYFCASSPSGSFTGELFFGEGSRLTVL.

CDR3 region: CASSARDRGFGEQFF. The CDR3 DNA follows: TGTGCCAGCAGCGCCCGGGACAGGGGCTTCGGTGAGCAGTTCTTC. This chain uses TRBV13 with TRBJ2-1, with TRBD1 identical over 10 bases. The CDR3 spans 15 residues. Germline V gene data show CDR1 as PRHDT and CDR2 as FYEKMQ (reference sequence). The V and J ends lost 5 bases and 9 bases, in that order; junction bases with no gene match: 10.

The chain links TRBV5-1 to TRBJ2-3; 7 nucleotides agree with TRBD2. J lost 2 bases, V lost 1 base, and 10 bases had no gene match. Per the germline V gene, CDR1 is SGHRS and CDR2 is YFSETQ. This CDR3 is 17 amino acids long. DNA for the CDR3: TGCGCCAGCAGCTTGCGGCTAGCGGATTTGAACACAGATACGCAGTATTTT. This encodes CASSLRLADLNTDTQYF.

The gene calls are TRBV5-8 and TRBJ2-7, with TRBD2 as a possible D gene (5 bases). CDR3 length: 16 residues. V was cut by 4 bases and J by 1 base, with 18 bases left in between. CDR1 and CDR2 (germline): SGHTS, YDEGEE. CDR3 DNA sequence: TGTGCCAGCAGCCAGGAAGGTCCTAGCCCGTCCTACGAGCAGTACTTC. It yields the protein CASSQEGPSPSYEQYF.

This clone was recorded only once. The chain recombines TRBV29-1 with TRBJ1-1; no clear D. V lost 7 bases and J lost 5, with 11 bases in between. CDR3 length: 11 residues. Germline V lookup: CDR1 SQVTM, CDR2 ANQGSEA. The CDR3 DNA sequence: TGCAGCGCTCCCGGGGTGACTGAAGCTTTCTTT. It translates to CSAPGVTEAFF.

CDR3 bases: TGTGCCACCAGTGATGAGTTTAGCACCGGGGAGCTGTTTTTT. Protein sequence: CATSDEFSTGELFF. V usage is TRBV24-1 and J usage is TRBJ2-2; D is unresolved. There are 14 residues in the CDR3. V was shortened by 3 bases and J by 4 bases, with 8 bases between the two germline ends. CDR1 is KGHDR and CDR2 is SFDVKD in the germline V gene.

The J gene is TRBJ1-1, the V gene TRBV9; D call uncertain. The CDR3 has 13 residues. Germline V lookup: CDR1 SGDLS, CDR2 YYNGEE. V dropped 0 bases and J dropped 3 bases, with 6 bases sitting between them. CDR3 amino acids: CASSVDIYTEAFF. The CDR3 bases are TGTGCCAGCAGCGTAGACATCTACACTGAAGCTTTCTTT.

V is TRBV19 and J is TRBJ1-1; D is perhaps TRBD1 (5 bases). The germline V gene encodes CDR1 LNHDA and CDR2 SQIVND (reference sequence). V lost 3 bases and J 3 bases, leaving 20 bases between the germline ends. The CDR3 covers 17 residues. The CDR3 sequence is CASSMGIPSRADTEAFF. Here the CDR3 DNA reads TGTGCCAGTAGTATGGGAATTCCATCCAGGGCGGACACTGAAGCTTTCTTT.

This chain uses TRBV3-1 (or the pseudogene TRBV3-2) with TRBJ1-1; TRBD1 aligns across 7 bases. V shed 1 base and J 0 bases; nucleotides not matched to a gene: 5. This CDR3 is built from 16 residues. Germline V gene lookup returns CDR1 LGHDT and CDR2 YNNKEL (reference sequence). This CDR3 is CASSQAWDRLNTEAFF. In DNA form, the CDR3 reads TGTGCCAGCAGCCAAGCCTGGGACAGACTGAACACTGAAGCTTTCTTT.

This rearrangement joins TRBV9 to TRBJ2-3; perhaps TRBD2 as D (7 bases). The V gene lost 3 bases and the J gene lost 3 bases, with 11 bases spanning the gap. CDR3 length: 14 residues. Germline V lookup: CDR1 SGDLS, CDR2 YYNGEE. The CDR3 sequence: CASSGGGGTDTQYF. As DNA, the CDR3 is TGTGCCAGCAGCGGGGGAGGGGGGACAGATACGCAGTATTTT.

Within the sample, this clone is medium-sized. The V gene is TRBV4-2, the J gene TRBJ2-7; maybe TRBD2 (6 bases). Trimming stripped 4 bases from V and 2 bases from J, with 15 bases between. The CDR3 runs 15 residues. In germline, CDR1 is LGHNA, CDR2 YNFKEQ. The CDR3 nucleotides read TGTGCCAGCAGCCTGTATGTTACTAGCACCTACGAGCAGTACTTC. The encoded protein is CASSLYVTSTYEQYF.

The chain joins TRBV7-2 to TRBJ2-7; TRBD1 matches at 7 bases. CDR1 SGHTA and CDR2 FQGNSA come from the germline V gene. The CDR3 covers 16 residues. V gave up 3 bases and J gave up 0 bases; unmatched junction bases: 8. The CDR3 sequence is CASSLKDRRPSYEQYF. CDR3 in DNA: TGTGCCAGCAGCTTGAAGGACAGGAGACCCTCCTACGAGCAGTACTTC.

The chain recombines TRBV5-1 with TRBJ1-2, with D hard to call. V lost 3 bases and J lost 8, with 8 bases in between. The CDR3 totals 11 residues. The germline V gene encodes CDR1 SGHRS and CDR2 YFSETQ. CDR3 amino acids: CASSSDFGYTF. In DNA form, the CDR3 reads TGCGCCAGCAGCTCGGACTTCGGCTACACCTTC.

This clone was detected a few times. The V and J genes are TRBV7-9 and TRBJ1-1; possible D gene TRBD1, 5 bases. The CDR3 totals 14 residues. Germline CDR1 reads SEHNR; CDR2 reads FQNEAQ (reference sequence). Trimming left V 5 bases short and J 3 bases short, with 13 bases between. CDR3 in amino acids: CASSRYGHDTEAFF. CDR3 nucleotide sequence: TGTGCCAGCAGCCGATACGGACATGACACTGAAGCTTTCTTT.

The V and J genes are TRBV30 and TRBJ1-3; 9 bases are shared with TRBD1. Germline CDR1 GTSNPN, CDR2 SVGIG (reference sequence). This CDR3 spans 16 amino acids. With 3 bases clipped from V and 2 bases from J, the junction kept 8 bases outside the gene matches. The CDR3 bases are TGTGCCTGGAGGAGCTGGACAGGGGCGACTGGAAACACCATATATTTT. This sequence encodes CAWRSWTGATGNTIYF.

The chain recombines TRBV18 with TRBJ1-2; tentative D call: TRBD1 (5 bases). This CDR3 contains 17 residues. CDR1 is KGHSH and CDR2 is LQKENI in the germline V gene. The germline V and J ends were trimmed by 3 bases and 4 bases, with 21 bases remaining between them. In DNA form, the CDR3 reads TGTGCCAGCTCACCCTATGCGGCCAGGGCCGCCACCTATGGCTACACCTTC. Its translation is CASSPYAARAATYGYTF.

This clone was counted only a few times. DNA of the CDR3: TGCGCCAGCAGCTCTCTAGCGGGGAGCTCCTACGAGCAGTACTTC. This sequence encodes CASSSLAGSSYEQYF. This chain joins TRBV5-1 and TRBJ2-7, with TRBD2 identical over 9 bases. Germline lookup yields CDR1 SGHRS and CDR2 YFSETQ. The J segment lost 0 bases and the V segment lost 3 bases, leaving 4 bases of the junction unmatched. This CDR3 spans 15 amino acids.

This chain links TRBV3-1 (or the pseudogene TRBV3-2) with TRBJ2-1; D remains unclear. Germline CDR1 is LGHDT and CDR2 is YNNKEL (reference sequence). V lost 4 bases and J 2 bases, leaving 9 bases between the germline ends. This CDR3 contains 14 residues. The CDR3 DNA follows: TGTGCCAGCAGCCGAGTACGTGCCTACAATGAGCAGTTCTTC. Residues: CASSRVRAYNEQFF.

As DNA, the CDR3 is TGTGCCATCAGTGGCCCCTACCGGGACAGGGAAGATGAAAAACTGTTTTTT. Translation: CAISGPYRDREDEKLFF. V and J are TRBV10-3 and TRBJ1-4; 9 nucleotides align to TRBD1. V shed 4 bases and J 6 bases; nucleotides not matched to a gene: 12. CDR3 length: 17 amino acids. Germline V lookup: CDR1 ENHRY, CDR2 SYGVKD.

A single count supports this clone. This rearrangement joins TRBV18 to TRBJ1-2; D perhaps matches TRBD1 (6 bases). In germline, CDR1 is KGHSH, CDR2 LQKENI. This CDR3 comprises 15 residues. V gave up 1 base and J gave up 3 bases, with 12 bases separating them. DNA of the CDR3: TGTGCCAGCTCACCACTACCAGGGGAGCACTATGGCTACACCTTC. Encoded protein: CASSPLPGEHYGYTF.

This clone was picked up one time. The chain recombines TRBV5-4 with TRBJ2-3; 10 nucleotides line up with TRBD2. Germline V CDR1 and CDR2: SGHNT, YYREEE (reference sequence). V shed 3 bases, J shed 5 bases, and the junction held 9 bases outside the gene matches. The CDR3 has 16 residues. DNA of the CDR3: TGTGCCAGCAGCTCTAGCGGGGGAAAAGTTGGAGATACGCAGTATTTT. Translated: CASSSSGGKVGDTQYF.

This sequence joins TRBV4-2 and TRBJ1-1; D remains unclear. Trimming left V 1 base short and J 1 base short, with 10 bases between. Looked up from germline, CDR1 is LGHNA and CDR2 is YNFKEQ. The CDR3 has 15 residues. Here the CDR3 reads CASSQVERENTEAFF. The CDR3 DNA is TGTGCCAGCAGCCAAGTGGAGCGGGAGAACACTGAAGCTTTCTTT.

The chain recombines TRBV5-1 with TRBJ2-5; TRBD2 matches at 14 bases. Germline V CDR1 and CDR2: SGHRS, YFSETQ. This CDR3 is built from 17 residues. Trimming cost V 4 bases and J 2 bases; bases outside gene matches: 7. CDR3 bases: TGCGCCAGCAGCGCGGGACTAGCGGGGGCCTCACAAGAGACCCAGTACTTC. Translation gives CASSAGLAGASQETQYF.

The chain links TRBV4-1 to TRBJ2-7, with TRBD2 identical over 10 bases. Germline CDR1 MGHRA, CDR2 YSYEKL. The V and J ends lost 0 bases and 3 bases, in that order; junction bases with no gene match: 11. CDR3 size: 18 residues. CDR3 region: CASSQESAGAGGRYEQYF. The CDR3 DNA is TGCGCCAGCAGCCAAGAATCCGCTGGAGCGGGGGGGCGCTACGAGCAGTACTTC.

The chain links TRBV7-2 to TRBJ2-1; weak D call: TRBD2 (6 bases). CDR1 SGHTA and CDR2 FQGNSA come from the germline V gene. V lost 1 base and J lost 10, with 11 bases in between. This CDR3 has 13 amino acids. This CDR3 reads CASSLERVVEQFF. CDR3 DNA: TGTGCCAGCAGCTTAGAGCGGGTCGTGGAGCAGTTCTTC.

The rearrangement links TRBV29-1 to TRBJ2-7; D possibly corresponds to TRBD1 (6 bases). The CDR3 is 14 amino acids. The germline V gene encodes CDR1 SQVTM and CDR2 ANQGSEA. The V gene lost 3 bases and the J gene lost 0 bases, with 12 bases spanning the gap. Here the CDR3 reads CSVDQGFGSYEQYF. The CDR3 bases are TGCAGCGTTGATCAGGGGTTTGGCTCCTACGAGCAGTACTTC.

The rearrangement links TRBV7-6 to TRBJ2-7; D may be TRBD2 (5 bases). The germline CDR1 and CDR2 sequences are SGHVS and FNYEAQ. V lost 1 base to trimming and J lost 0 bases, with 13 bases between them. The CDR3 has 16 amino acids. This chain's CDR3 is CASSLDVRANSYEQYF. CDR3 sequence (DNA): TGTGCCAGCAGCTTAGATGTGCGGGCTAACTCCTACGAGCAGTACTTC.